These T cell receptor beta chains were read from a single sample in a study of blood T cell repertoires in COVID-19. Repertoires were generated with immunoSEQ multiplex PCR, while TCRdb's copy carries only in-frame clones and drops some. The sample carries 250,000 to 350,000 clones, around 87% recorded once. The sample consisted of peripheral blood. These receptors all come from a woman between 45 and 65 years old who had recovered from COVID-19. CDR3s include the opening cysteine and the closing phenylalanine or tryptophan. The order of the fields is J gene, V gene, CDR3 protein.

TRBJ2-6 | TRBV6-5 | CASSPDRAGANVLTF
TRBJ1-2 | TRBV9 | CASSLRQGPYGYTF
TRBJ1-2 | TRBV5-6 | CASSFGTGFGYGYTF
TRBJ1-1 | TRBV6-4 | CASSEGANTEAFF
TRBJ2-7 | TRBV2 | CASRRGQGSDEQYF
TRBJ2-3 | TRBV5-1 | CASSLVSSGTTDTQYF
TRBJ2-6 | TRBV4-1 | CASSPFVGRSGANVLTF
TRBJ2-2 | TRBV7-9 | CASSSGQISTGELFF
TRBJ1-6 | TRBV6-5 | CASSYSTTGNSPLHF
TRBJ2-5 | TRBV27 | CASSLYQRDRGKETQYF
TRBJ1-4 | TRBV5-1 | CASSPVETNEKLFF
TRBJ2-7 | TRBV6-5 | CASMHLGGSFYEQYF
TRBJ2-1 | TRBV4-3 | CASSQDLSRVYNEQFF
TRBJ1-2 | TRBV7-9 | CASRKDRANYGYTF
TRBJ2-1 | TRBV5-1 | CASSLASGSSYNEQFF
TRBJ1-5 | TRBV7-9 | CASSSPTGGSNQPQHF
TRBJ2-2 | TRBV7-7 | CASSRTPGQANTGELFF
TRBJ2-6 | TRBV7-9 | CASSLDGTNSPGANVLTF
TRBJ1-1 | TRBV11-2 | CASSFGQLNTEAFF
TRBJ1-2 | TRBV28 | CASRDRVPFANYGYTF
TRBJ2-2 | TRBV19 | CASTNPRGGAEEYTGELFF
TRBJ1-4 | TRBV10-2 | CASRMTGTDEKLFF
TRBJ2-3 | TRBV2 | CASFEVAGATDTQYF
TRBJ2-5 | TRBV6-1 | CASSERGLAGQETQYF
TRBJ2-7 | TRBV21-1 | CASSKQGIEYF
TRBJ2-2 | TRBV24-1 | CATSDMTDTGELFF
TRBJ1-6 | TRBV6-5 | CASSQGQAYNSPLHF
TRBJ1-5 | TRBV19 | CASSIWVPGGNQPQHF
TRBJ1-5 | TRBV19 | CASTPRAGGHNQPQHF
TRBJ2-1 | TRBV18 | CASSPGGRGPYNEQFF
TRBJ1-2 | TRBV4-3 | CASSQDISLSGYTF
TRBJ2-7 | TRBV19 | CASKGVSYEQYF
TRBJ1-1 | TRBV2 | CASSLKRNTEAFF
TRBJ1-1 | TRBV5-1 | CASSWETPSFTEAFF
TRBJ1-5 | TRBV10-3 | CAITGDLNQPQHF
TRBJ2-1 | TRBV6-5 | CANSRPQGASEQFF
TRBJ1-1 | TRBV28 | CASSPFGGEAFF
TRBJ2-1 | TRBV7-2 | CASSPILAGNEQFF
TRBJ1-2 | TRBV7-2 | CASSSVEDYGYTF
TRBJ2-4 | TRBV4-2 | CASSQEARLPKNIQYF
TRBJ2-6 | TRBV7-8 | CASTSRQGYGANVLTF
TRBJ1-2 | TRBV29-1 | CSVGQGGNYGYTF
TRBJ1-1 | TRBV29-1 | CSVDQGLGRNTEAFF
TRBJ1-1 | TRBV2 | CASSESRVRTEAFF
TRBJ2-1 | TRBV6-2/TRBV6-3 | CASSLERGGRNEQFF
TRBJ1-1 | TRBV29-1 | CSVANRVGRAFF
TRBJ1-4 | TRBV20-1 | CSASDTSWEKLFF
TRBJ1-1 | TRBV6-2/TRBV6-3 | CASSYWRTEAFF
TRBJ1-5 | TRBV24-1 | CATSEGTGRRNQPQHF
TRBJ1-5 | TRBV5-5 | CASSAVGQGGNQPQHF
TRBJ1-1 | TRBV29-1 | CSVNREWAAFF
TRBJ1-4 | TRBV6-5 | CASSIDRGPNEKLFF
TRBJ2-1 | TRBV5-4 | CASSFRGVTLPYNEQFF
TRBJ1-6 | TRBV9 | CASSPTGDYNSPLHF